A single sample is the source of the 32 T cell receptor beta chains below, sequenced in a study of shared clonotypes between healthy human individuals (dated by TCRdb to 2018 to 2020). Library construction relied on the immunoSEQ multiplex PCR assay. Not all clones reach the TCRdb copy of this immuneACCESS table, which keeps in-frame sequences only. Checked studies attribute under half of the gap to unresolved V genes and leave the rest unexplained. Here the sample has some 1 million clones; approximately 72% occur a single time. The ten top clones hold less than 1.5% of the sample. The sequenced sample consisted of memory CD4+ T cells sorted from blood. The intended sense of this specimen's cell subset or site label: CD45RA-negative fraction. The origin of the receptors is a man younger than 30 in good health.

V and J are TRBV2 and TRBJ2-1; 7 bases are a match to TRBD2. V was clipped by 5 bases and J by 5 bases; unmatched bases: 12. The CDR3 totals 16 residues. The V gene's germline CDR1 is SNHLY and CDR2 FYNNEI. CDR3 coding DNA: TGTGCCAGCAGTCCGTCCTTGGGACTAAACCACAATGAGCAGTTCTTC. Amino acids: CASSPSLGLNHNEQFF.

This chain connects TRBV19 to TRBJ2-5; TRBD2 matches 10 bases. The V gene end was trimmed by 8 bases and the J gene end by 2 bases; junction bases not matched to a gene: 8. Germline loops: CDR1 LNHDA, CDR2 SQIVND (reference sequence). The CDR3 loop spans 15 amino acids. The CDR3 DNA reads as TGTGCCAGTCGCGCTAGCGGGGGTGGACAAGAGACCCAGTACTTC. It encodes CASRASGGGQETQYF.

The rearrangement links TRBV27 to TRBJ2-2, with TRBD1 matching 12 bases. The CDR3 has 16 amino acids. V lost 9 bases and J lost 2; bases outside the gene matches: 7. Germline CDR1 MNHEY, CDR2 SMNVEV (reference sequence). In DNA form, the CDR3 reads TGTGCCAGTAGGGACAGGGGGCGCGTAAACACCGGGGAGCTGTTTTTT. Translation gives CASRDRGRVNTGELFF.

The chain recombines TRBV15 with TRBJ2-7, with 8 bases lining up with TRBD2. With 8 bases clipped from V and 5 bases from J, the junction kept 8 bases outside the gene matches. The germline V gene encodes CDR1 LNHNV and CDR2 YYDKDF (reference sequence). The CDR3 has 13 residues. In DNA form, the CDR3 reads TGTGCCACCTCTGCGGGACTAGGCCACGAGCAGTACTTC. This codes for CATSAGLGHEQYF. Complete variable domain (other parts from reference TRBV15 and TRBJ2-7): DAMVIQNPRYQVTQFGKPVTLSCSQTLNHNVMYWYQQKSSQAPKLLFHYYDKDFNNEADTPDNFQSRRPNTSFCFLDIRSPGLGDTAMYLCATSAGLGHEQYFGPGTRLTVT.

This sequence joins TRBV29-1 and TRBJ2-1, with D possibly being TRBD1 (6 bases). The V end lost 5 bases, the J end lost 10 bases, and 15 bases lay between the germline ends. The CDR3 has 12 amino acids. Germline V CDR1 and CDR2: SQVTM, ANQGSEA. This chain's CDR3 is CSVRGIGTEQFF. DNA for the CDR3: TGCAGCGTTAGGGGGATCGGGACAGAGCAGTTCTTC.

This clone was detected many times. The V call is TRBV6-1, the J call TRBJ1-2, with TRBD1 as a possible D gene (6 bases). The V gene lost 0 bases and the J gene lost 5 bases, with 16 bases spanning the gap. Per the germline V gene, CDR1 is MNHNS and CDR2 is SASEGT. This CDR3 has 16 amino acids. The CDR3 reads CASSEALGGRGYGYTF. The CDR3 bases are TGTGCCAGCAGTGAAGCGCTCGGCGGCAGGGGTTATGGCTACACCTTC.

The chain carries TRBV5-4 and TRBJ2-5; the D gene could be TRBD1 or TRBD2 (5 bases each). V shed 4 bases and J shed 0 bases, with 13 bases lying between them. This CDR3 comprises 15 residues. Germline CDR1 SGHNT, CDR2 YYREEE (reference sequence). In DNA form, the CDR3 reads TGTGCCAGCAGCCCCGGGGCACGTTACCAAGAGACCCAGTACTTC. Protein: CASSPGARYQETQYF.

This chain links TRBV5-6 with TRBJ2-7; 8 bases line up with TRBD1. The CDR3 extends over 15 amino acids. Germline V gives CDR1 SGHDT, CDR2 YYEEEE. The J segment lost 7 bases and the V segment lost 2 bases, leaving 11 bases of the junction unmatched. CDR3 in amino acids: CASSFPGTGPKEQYF. CDR3 coding DNA: TGTGCCAGCAGCTTCCCCGGGACAGGCCCAAAGGAGCAGTACTTC.

This clone was seen only a few times. V is TRBV7-9 and J is TRBJ1-2, with D perhaps TRBD1 (6 bases). Trimming removed 3 bases at V and 8 bases at J, with 13 bases between. This CDR3 comprises 13 residues. Germline V CDR1 and CDR2: SEHNR, FQNEAQ (reference sequence). This CDR3 is CASSLGGLGGYTF. CDR3 in DNA: TGTGCCAGCAGCTTGGGGGGGCTTGGAGGCTACACCTTC.

Concerning this clone itself: One end of the junction does not line up with germline, which may come from a read error. The chain joins TRBV6-1 to TRBJ1-2; 11 nucleotides match TRBD1. The CDR3 consists of 15 residues. CDR1 MNHNS and CDR2 SASEGT come from the germline V gene. The CDR3 spells CASREGTGGNYGYTF. DNA for the CDR3: TGTGCCAGCAGAGAAGGGACAGGGGGTAACTATGGCTACACCTTC.

The chain carries TRBV5-5 and TRBJ2-2, with D tentatively TRBD1 (5 bases). CDR1 and CDR2 from the germline V gene are SGHKS and YYEKEE (reference sequence). V lost 5 bases and J lost 8, with 19 bases in between. CDR3 size: 15 residues. The CDR3 nucleotides read TGTGCCAGCAGACGAAGTCAGGGCTGGGCTGGGGAGCTGTTTTTT. This gives the protein CASRRSQGWAGELFF. The full variable domain, its missing parts supplied by reference TRBV5-5 and TRBJ2-2, is DAGVTQSPTHLIKTRGQQVTLRCSPISGHKSVSWYQQVLGQGPQFIFQYYEKEERGRGNFPDRFSARQFPNYSSELNVNALLLGDSALYLCASRRSQGWAGELFFGEGSRLTVL.

CDR3 sequence (DNA): TGTGCCAGCAGCGTGGGATGGGGACAGGGAAGGGAGACCCAGTACTTC. Protein product: CASSVGWGQGRETQYF. The chain links TRBV9 to TRBJ2-5; 9 nucleotides line up with TRBD1. Germline V lookup: CDR1 SGDLS, CDR2 YYNGEE. CDR3 size: 16 residues. With 2 bases clipped from V and 5 bases from J, the junction kept 10 bases outside the gene matches.

The rearrangement joins TRBV5-8 to TRBJ1-2, with 10 positions matching TRBD1. V lost 0 bases, J lost 5 bases, and 4 bases stayed unmatched. CDR1 is SGHTS, CDR2 YDEGEE, per germline. The CDR3 contains 15 residues. CDR3: CASSLGQGARYGYTF. The CDR3 DNA reads as TGTGCCAGCAGCTTGGGACAGGGGGCTAGATATGGCTACACCTTC. The variable domain in full, with the rest retrieved from reference TRBV5-8 and TRBJ1-2, is EAGVTQSPTHLIKTRGQQATLRCSPISGHTSVYWYQQALGLGLQFLLWYDEGEERNRGNFPPRFSGRQFPNYSSELNVNALELEDSALYLCASSLGQGARYGYTFGSGTRLTVV.

This chain connects TRBV6-5 to TRBJ1-2; D is perhaps TRBD1 (5 bases). Trimming left V 7 bases short and J 4 bases short, with 13 bases between. CDR3 length equals 13 residues. Germline loops: CDR1 MNHEY, CDR2 SVGAGI. Written as DNA, the CDR3 is TGTGCCAGCATGGAAGACAGCTCCTATGGCTACACCTTC. This translates into CASMEDSSYGYTF.

The chain couples TRBV6-4 to TRBJ1-2, with TRBD1 identical over 8 bases. Germline assignment: CDR1 MRHNA and CDR2 SNTAGT. The CDR3 loop spans 13 amino acids. V shed 5 bases, J shed 8 bases, and the junction held 7 bases outside the gene matches. The CDR3 nucleotides read TGTGCCAGCAGTTCAGGGGGCGCAAGCGGCTACACCTTC. Translating it yields CASSSGGASGYTF.

This clone was observed at least ten times. This sequence joins TRBV7-9 and TRBJ1-6, with TRBD1 identical over 7 bases. This CDR3 is 14 amino acids long. Germline CDR1 reads SEHNR; CDR2 reads FQNEAQ (reference sequence). Trimming removed 4 bases from V and 10 bases from J; junction bases left unmatched: 7. The CDR3 sequence: CASSSQGEVSPLHF. In nucleotides, the CDR3 is TGTGCCAGCAGCTCGCAGGGGGAGGTATCACCCCTCCACTTT.

This clone came up once. This chain uses TRBV6-5 with TRBJ2-1; 9 nucleotides line up with TRBD1. Germline CDR1 is MNHEY and CDR2 is SVGAGI. After removal of 5 bases from V and 10 bases from J, the junction contained 6 bases not matched to a gene. The CDR3 runs to 13 residues. The CDR3 spells CASSQPGTGEQFF. CDR3 DNA sequence: TGTGCCAGCAGTCAACCGGGGACAGGGGAGCAGTTCTTC.

J is TRBJ2-5 and V is TRBV6-1; TRBD2 agrees at 8 bases. The CDR3 is made up of 18 amino acids. Germline lookup yields CDR1 MNHNS and CDR2 SASEGT. J gave up 5 bases and V 3 bases, and 17 bases lay outside the gene matches. CDR3 in amino acids: CASSEGFSGAAQGETQYF. DNA for the CDR3: TGTGCCAGCAGTGAGGGCTTTAGCGGGGCTGCCCAGGGGGAGACCCAGTACTTC.

The CDR3 nucleotides are TGTGCCAGCAGTGATAGCCCGAACACCGGGGAGCTGTTTTTT. Translating gives CASSDSPNTGELFF. The J gene is TRBJ2-2, the V gene TRBV2, with D unclear. The CDR3 has 14 residues. Trimming removed 3 bases from V and 0 bases from J, with 5 bases in between. Looked up from germline, CDR1 is SNHLY and CDR2 is FYNNEI.

The DNA of the CDR3 is TGTGCCAGCAGTAGCGGCTACCAAGAGACCCAGTACTTC. It codes for CASSSGYQETQYF. The chain recombines TRBV7-2 with TRBJ2-5, with D possibly being TRBD2 (6 bases). The germline V gene has CDR1 SGHTA and CDR2 FQGNSA. The CDR3 contains 13 residues. Between the trimmed V and J ends, which lost 6 bases and 0 bases, there was a span of 8 bases.

The chain links TRBV28 to TRBJ2-3; D gene ambiguous. The ends were cut back, 8 bases at V and 3 bases at J, with 12 bases in the middle. Per germline, CDR1 MDHEN and CDR2 SYDVKM. The CDR3 has 13 amino acids. The CDR3 sequence: CASYPNPTDTQYF. The CDR3 DNA sequence: TGTGCCAGCTATCCGAATCCGACAGATACGCAGTATTTT.

This chain uses TRBV5-5 with TRBJ2-3, with 8 nucleotides matching TRBD2. The CDR3 consists of 15 residues. J gave up 7 bases and V 0 bases, and 7 bases lay outside the gene matches. CDR1 and CDR2 from the germline V gene are SGHKS and YYEKEE (reference sequence). CDR3 sequence reads: CASSLESGSPHTQYF. CDR3 nucleotide sequence: TGTGCCAGCAGCTTGGAAAGCGGGAGCCCACATACGCAGTATTTT.

As for this clone: Additional DNA sequences in this sample encode the identical CDR3. J is TRBJ2-1 and V is TRBV18, with D perhaps TRBD2 (5 bases). Germline loops: CDR1 KGHSH, CDR2 LQKENI. The V end lost 6 bases, the J end lost 4 bases, and 13 bases lay between the germline ends. The CDR3 runs 14 residues. The CDR3 region has the DNA TGTGCCAGCTCCCCAGGTACGGGGTACAATGAGCAGTTCTTC. As protein: CASSPGTGYNEQFF.

This sequence joins TRBV7-9 and TRBJ2-1, with D hard to call. V lost 5 bases to trimming and J lost 10 bases, with 15 bases between them. The germline CDR1 and CDR2 sequences are SEHNR and FQNEAQ (reference sequence). The CDR3 is 13 amino acids. CDR3 protein: CASSKPNREEQFF. The CDR3 DNA sequence: TGTGCCAGCAGCAAACCAAACCGCGAAGAGCAGTTCTTC.

The J gene is TRBJ1-1, the V gene TRBV28; no reliable D call. Between the trimmed V and J ends, which lost 6 bases and 2 bases, there was a span of 10 bases. There are 13 residues in the CDR3. Germline V CDR1 and CDR2: MDHEN, SYDVKM. CDR3 in DNA: TGTGCCAGCAGCCCACTCCATAACACTGAAGCTTTCTTT. Translated: CASSPLHNTEAFF. The full variable domain, with the rest looked up from reference TRBV28 and TRBJ1-1, is DVKVTQSSRYLVKRTGEKVFLECVQDMDHENMFWYRQDPGLGLRLIYFSYDVKMKEKGDIPEGYSVSREKKERFSLILESASTNQTSMYLCASSPLHNTEAFFGQGTRLTVV.

The chain has TRBV5-4 and TRBJ2-1, with 11 bases aligning to TRBD2. Germline assignment: CDR1 SGHNT and CDR2 YYREEE (reference sequence). The V and J ends lost 4 bases and 7 bases, in that order; junction bases with no gene match: 13. The CDR3 sequence is 17 residues long. The CDR3 DNA follows: TGTGCCAGCAGCCTCGGGGGAGGGGCTAGCGGGAGGAATGAGCAGTTCTTC. This gives the protein CASSLGGGASGRNEQFF.

The rearrangement links TRBV6-1 to TRBJ1-1, with TRBD1 matching over 9 bases. Germline CDR1 reads MNHNS; CDR2 reads SASEGT. The CDR3 is 14 residues long. Trimming took 5 bases from V and 5 from J; bases not matched to a gene: 6. The CDR3 DNA follows: TGTGCCAGCAGTAGGACAGGGGTAGGAACTGAAGCTTTCTTT. Translation: CASSRTGVGTEAFF.

V and J are TRBV7-2 and TRBJ2-5; 11 bases fit TRBD2. This CDR3 is built from 14 residues. The J segment lost 4 bases and the V segment lost 6 bases, leaving 4 bases of the junction unmatched. Germline V lookup: CDR1 SGHTA, CDR2 FQGNSA. For the CDR3, the DNA is TGTGCCAGCAGTCCCGGACTAGCGGGAGAGACCCAGTACTTC. Protein product: CASSPGLAGETQYF.

The V gene is TRBV5-1, the J gene TRBJ2-1; 10 bases agree with TRBD2. Trimming cost V 2 bases and J 8 bases; bases outside gene matches: 7. The CDR3 totals 15 residues. CDR1 and CDR2 (germline): SGHRS, YFSETQ. CDR3 in DNA: TGCGCCAGCAGCTTAGCGGGAGGGCCTGGAGATGAGCAGTTCTTC. It encodes CASSLAGGPGDEQFF.

J is TRBJ2-7 and V is TRBV6-1; 12 bases agree with TRBD1. Trimming removed 6 bases from V and 2 bases from J; junction bases left unmatched: 5. There are 15 residues in the CDR3. The germline V gene encodes CDR1 MNHNS and CDR2 SASEGT. The chain's CDR3 is CASRYGTGGPYEQYF. In DNA form, the CDR3 reads TGTGCCAGCAGATACGGGACAGGGGGCCCCTACGAGCAGTACTTC.

V gene TRBV15 combines with J gene TRBJ1-1; a weak D match, TRBD1 (5 bases). V lost 3 bases and J 7 bases, leaving 15 bases between the germline ends. Germline CDR1 LNHNV, CDR2 YYDKDF (reference sequence). The CDR3 extends over 14 amino acids. CDR3 region: CATSRGFGADEAFF. CDR3 DNA sequence: TGTGCCACCAGCAGGGGCTTTGGGGCCGATGAAGCTTTCTTT.

CDR3 region: CASRHGTTNQPQHF. CDR3 DNA: TGTGCCAGCAGGCACGGGACAACTAATCAGCCCCAGCATTTT. The rearrangement uses TRBV6-5 and TRBJ1-5; possible D gene TRBD1, 6 bases. Trimming cost V 6 bases and J 4 bases, with 13 bases left between them. Per germline, CDR1 MNHEY and CDR2 SVGAGI. The CDR3 totals 14 residues.